A single sample gave rise to the 19 T cell receptor beta chains below, sequenced in a study of cytomegalovirus exposure and HLA in healthy donors. The protocol was immunoSEQ multiplex PCR, while the TCRdb copy is restricted to in-frame clones and leaves out a portion. The profile shows 75,000 to 100,000 clones, around 96% of them singletons. Input material: PBMCs. These receptor sequences come from a young man in good health and CMV-seronegative.

The chain recombines TRBV28 with TRBJ2-7; D may be TRBD2 (5 bases). Germline V gene lookup returns CDR1 MDHEN and CDR2 SYDVKM. Trimming removed 6 bases from V and 0 bases from J, with 9 bases in between. This CDR3 comprises 13 residues. CDR3 sequence (DNA): TGTGCCAGCAGGAAAGGGAGCTCCTACGAGCAGTACTTC. It is translated as CASRKGSSYEQYF.

The V call is TRBV14, the J call TRBJ1-3, with TRBD1 as a possible D gene (5 bases). Germline V gene data show CDR1 as SGHDN and CDR2 as FVKESK. CDR3 length equals 16 residues. V was trimmed by 5 bases and J by 4 bases, leaving 18 bases between them. The CDR3 region has the DNA TGTGCCAGCAGCTATGGACAAAAGTCCAGCGGAAACACCATATATTTT. Its protein product is CASSYGQKSSGNTIYF.

The chain is built from TRBV27 and TRBJ2-3; no definite D call. The germline gives CDR1 MNHEY, CDR2 SMNVEV (reference sequence). CDR3 length: 14 residues. The ends were cut back, 1 base at V and 0 bases at J, with 5 bases in the middle. Here the CDR3 reads CASSLLASTDTQYF. The CDR3 nucleotides read TGTGCCAGCAGTTTATTGGCTAGCACAGATACGCAGTATTTT.

The CDR3 region has the DNA TGTGCCAGCAGCTTACGGGATAGCGGGAGGAAGAACACCGGGGAGCTGTTTTTT. This translates into CASSLRDSGRKNTGELFF. This rearrangement joins TRBV7-9 to TRBJ2-2, with 10 nucleotides matching TRBD2. The CDR3 is made up of 18 amino acids. V dropped 2 bases and J dropped 1; count of bases not matched to a gene: 7. The germline V gene encodes CDR1 SEHNR and CDR2 FQNEAQ (reference sequence).

V gene TRBV18 combines with J gene TRBJ2-3, with D perhaps TRBD2 (6 bases). V lost 3 bases, J lost 6 bases, and 13 bases lay in between. Germline V CDR1 and CDR2: KGHSH, LQKENI. This CDR3 has 14 amino acids. CDR3 nucleotide sequence: TGTGCCAGCTCACCGCCGACTAGTAGGGATACGCAGTATTTT. This gives the protein CASSPPTSRDTQYF. Full variable domain (rest looked up from reference TRBV18 and TRBJ2-3): NAGVMQNPRHLVRRRGQEARLRCSPMKGHSHVYWYRQLPEEGLKFMVYLQKENIIDESGMPKERFSAEFPKEGPSILRIQQVVRGDSAAYFCASSPPTSRDTQYFGPGTRLTVL.

The chain recombines TRBV5-4 with TRBJ1-5; 7 bases are shared with TRBD1. CDR1 is SGHNT and CDR2 is YYREEE in the germline V gene (reference sequence). Trimming took 2 bases from V and 5 from J; bases not matched to a gene: 1. This CDR3 is 13 amino acids long. For the CDR3, the DNA is TGTGCCAGCAGCTTAGACAGGGATCAGCCCCAGCATTTT. This sequence encodes CASSLDRDQPQHF.

The rearrangement uses TRBV6-5 and TRBJ2-3; D may be TRBD2 (5 bases). CDR3 length equals 14 residues. Trimming shortened V by 7 bases and J by 5 bases, and 16 bases separated the two germline ends. Per germline, CDR1 MNHEY and CDR2 SVGAGI. The CDR3 sequence is CASKPGMAVDTQYF. In nucleotides, the CDR3 is TGTGCCAGCAAACCGGGAATGGCGGTAGATACGCAGTATTTT.

V is TRBV7-9 and J is TRBJ1-1; possible D gene TRBD1, 5 bases. Between the trimmed V and J ends, which lost 7 bases and 7 bases, there was a span of 16 bases. The V gene's germline CDR1 is SEHNR and CDR2 FQNEAQ (reference sequence). This CDR3 has 13 residues. In nucleotides, the CDR3 is TGTGCCAGCAATTGGGGCAGTGGGGATGAAGCTTTCTTT. Its translation: CASNWGSGDEAFF.

The chain employs TRBV20-1 and TRBJ2-1, with D perhaps TRBD2 (6 bases). This CDR3 comprises 11 residues. The germline V and J ends were trimmed by 6 bases and 12 bases, with 15 bases remaining between them. The germline gives CDR1 DFQATT, CDR2 SNEGSKA (reference sequence). The CDR3 is CSAGSGLSQFF. The CDR3 nucleotides are TGCAGTGCCGGGTCGGGACTTTCGCAGTTCTTC.

The chain is built from TRBV7-9 and TRBJ1-2, with a weak D call TRBD1 (5 bases). The CDR3 length is 14 residues. The germline CDR1 and CDR2 sequences are SEHNR and FQNEAQ (reference sequence). V lost 1 base to trimming and J lost 4 bases, with 10 bases between them. The DNA of the CDR3 is TGTGCCAGCAGCTTAGTGGGACTCTTCTATGGCTACACCTTC. Protein sequence: CASSLVGLFYGYTF.

This rearrangement joins TRBV21-1 to TRBJ2-1; the table's D call TRBD1 went unverified against the DNA. TRBV21-1 is deemed a pseudogene. The CDR3 runs to 14 residues. The CDR3 protein is CASSNGDSQGEQFF. In nucleotides, the CDR3 is TGTGCCAGCAGCAACGGGGACAGTCAGGGTGAGCAGTTCTTC.

The CDR3 nucleotides are TGTGCCAGCAGCTTAGCGGGGACAGGGTACACTGAAGCTTTCTTT. It codes for CASSLAGTGYTEAFF. The rearrangement uses TRBV7-2 and TRBJ1-1; 9 bases agree with TRBD1. Germline V gives CDR1 SGHTA, CDR2 FQGNSA. The CDR3 spans 15 residues. V shed 0 bases and J 3 bases; nucleotides not matched to a gene: 2. Filled out from reference TRBV7-2 and TRBJ1-1, the complete variable domain reads GAGVSQSPSNKVTEKGKDVELRCDPISGHTALYWYRQSLGQGLEFLIYFQGNSAPDKSGLPSDRFSAERTGGSVSTLTIQRTQQEDSAVYLCASSLAGTGYTEAFFGQGTRLTVV.

The count of this clone is one. The chain carries TRBV28 and TRBJ1-3; 10 bases align to TRBD1. CDR3 length: 15 amino acids. Trimming took 6 bases from V and 4 from J; bases not matched to a gene: 6. Germline lookup yields CDR1 MDHEN and CDR2 SYDVKM. The CDR3 coding sequence is TGTGCCAGCAGCCAGACAGGGGGCGCAGGAAACACCATATATTTT. Its protein product is CASSQTGGAGNTIYF.

The rearrangement links TRBV7-2 to TRBJ2-7, with TRBD2 identical over 9 bases. CDR3 size: 15 residues. V lost 3 bases to trimming and J lost 2 bases; unmatched junction nucleotides: 5. Germline V gene sequence: CDR1 SGHTA, CDR2 FQGNSA. CDR3 sequence reads: CASSFLAGFTYEQYF. CDR3 in DNA: TGTGCCAGCAGCTTCCTAGCGGGGTTTACCTACGAGCAGTACTTC.

The chain combines TRBV30 with TRBJ1-5; 8 nucleotides agree with TRBD1. V shed 1 base, J shed 4 bases, and the junction held 6 bases outside the gene matches. The CDR3 totals 15 residues. Germline V CDR1 and CDR2: GTSNPN, SVGIG (reference sequence). CDR3 residues: CAWSAQRTGNQPQHF. In DNA, the CDR3 is TGTGCCTGGAGTGCTCAAAGGACAGGGAATCAGCCCCAGCATTTT.

This chain uses TRBV4-1 with TRBJ2-2; tentative D call: TRBD1 (6 bases). The CDR3 consists of 15 residues. Between the trimmed V and J ends, which lost 6 bases and 1 base, there was a span of 12 bases. Germline values: CDR1 MGHRA, CDR2 YSYEKL. CDR3 protein: CASSSGHWNTGELFF. The CDR3 DNA is TGCGCCAGCAGTTCGGGACACTGGAACACCGGGGAGCTGTTTTTT.

CDR3 coding DNA: TGTGCCAGCAGCCTGGTGGTGGGCCCCAAAGCAGAGACCCAGTACTTC. As protein: CASSLVVGPKAETQYF. The J gene is TRBJ2-5, the V gene TRBV7-6; D remains ambiguous. This CDR3 has 16 residues. Trimming took 5 bases from V and 4 from J, leaving 20 bases between them. The V gene's germline CDR1 is SGHVS and CDR2 FNYEAQ. The complete variable domain, with remaining parts taken from reference TRBV7-6 and TRBJ2-5, reads GAGVSQSPRYKVTKRGQDVALRCDPISGHVSLYWYRQALGQGPEFLTYFNYEAQQDKSGLPNDRFSAERPEGSISTLTIQRTEQRDSAMYRCASSLVVGPKAETQYFGPGTRLLVL.

This clone has just one count. This chain joins TRBV11-2 and TRBJ1-1; 9 bases map to TRBD1. Germline-derived CDR1 and CDR2 are SGHAT and FQNNGV. This CDR3 region has 16 residues. V lost 5 bases and J lost 3; bases outside the gene matches: 10. The CDR3 loop is CASSRIQGALDTEAFF. DNA for the CDR3: TGTGCCAGCAGCAGAATACAGGGGGCTTTGGACACTGAAGCTTTCTTT. The full variable domain, rest sourced from reference TRBV11-2 and TRBJ1-1, is EAGVAQSPRYKIIEKRQSVAFWCNPISGHATLYWYQQILGQGPKLLIQFQNNGVVDDSQLPKDRFSAERLKGVDSTLKIQPAKLEDSAVYLCASSRIQGALDTEAFFGQGTRLTVV.

The chain employs TRBV4-1 and TRBJ2-4, with 14 bases matching TRBD2. Germline-derived CDR1 and CDR2 are MGHRA and YSYEKL. The CDR3 has 19 amino acids. The V and J ends lost 3 bases and 1 base, in that order; junction bases with no gene match: 8. The CDR3 loop is CASSQVGLAGGTAKNIQYF. The CDR3 DNA sequence: TGCGCCAGCAGCCAGGTAGGACTAGCGGGAGGAACGGCCAAAAACATTCAGTACTTC.